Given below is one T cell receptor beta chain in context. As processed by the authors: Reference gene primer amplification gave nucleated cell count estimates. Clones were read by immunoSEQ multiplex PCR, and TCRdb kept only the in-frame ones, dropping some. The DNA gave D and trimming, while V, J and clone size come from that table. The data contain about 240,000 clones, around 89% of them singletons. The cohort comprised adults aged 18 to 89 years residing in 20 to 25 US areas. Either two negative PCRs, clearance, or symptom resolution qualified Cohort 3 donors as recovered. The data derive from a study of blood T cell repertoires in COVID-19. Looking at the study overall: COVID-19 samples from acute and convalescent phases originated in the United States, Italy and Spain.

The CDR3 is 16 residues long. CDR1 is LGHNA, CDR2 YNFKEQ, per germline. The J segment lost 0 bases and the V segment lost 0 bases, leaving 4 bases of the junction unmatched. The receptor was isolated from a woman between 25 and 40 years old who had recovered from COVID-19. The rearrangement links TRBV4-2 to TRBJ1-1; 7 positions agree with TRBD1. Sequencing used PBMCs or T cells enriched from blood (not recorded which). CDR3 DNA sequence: TGTGCCAGCAGCCAAGATCAGACAGGGATGAACACTGAAGCTTTCTTT. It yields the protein CASSQDQTGMNTEAFF.